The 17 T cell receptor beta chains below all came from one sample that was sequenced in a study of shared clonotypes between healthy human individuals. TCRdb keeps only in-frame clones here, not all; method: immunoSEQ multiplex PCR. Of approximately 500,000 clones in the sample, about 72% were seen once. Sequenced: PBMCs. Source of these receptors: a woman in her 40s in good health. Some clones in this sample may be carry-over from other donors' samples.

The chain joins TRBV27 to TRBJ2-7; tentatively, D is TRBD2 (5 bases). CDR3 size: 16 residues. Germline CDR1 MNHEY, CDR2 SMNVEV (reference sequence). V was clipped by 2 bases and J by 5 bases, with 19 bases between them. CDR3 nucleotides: TGTGCCAGCAGTTTAGCGGCGAGGGCCGATTTGGACGAGCAGTACTTC. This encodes CASSLAARADLDEQYF.

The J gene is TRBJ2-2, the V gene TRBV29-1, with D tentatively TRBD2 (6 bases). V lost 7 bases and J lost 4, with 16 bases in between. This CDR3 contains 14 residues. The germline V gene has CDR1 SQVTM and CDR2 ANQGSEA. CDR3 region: CSAYWDSPTGELFF. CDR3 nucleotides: TGCAGCGCCTACTGGGACTCGCCCACCGGGGAGCTGTTTTTT.

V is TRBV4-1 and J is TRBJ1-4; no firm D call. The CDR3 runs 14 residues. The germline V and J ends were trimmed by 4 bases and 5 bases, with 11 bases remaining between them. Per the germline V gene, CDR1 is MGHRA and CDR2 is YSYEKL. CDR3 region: CASSLDNSNEKLFF. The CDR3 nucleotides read TGCGCCAGCAGCCTAGACAATTCGAATGAAAAACTGTTTTTT.

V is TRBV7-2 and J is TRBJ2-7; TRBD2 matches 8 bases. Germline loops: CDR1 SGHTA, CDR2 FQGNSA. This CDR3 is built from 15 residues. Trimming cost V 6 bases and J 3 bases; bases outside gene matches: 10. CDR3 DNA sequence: TGTGCCAGCAGAGAGATCGGGGGGGGTAGCTACGAGCAGTACTTC. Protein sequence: CASREIGGGSYEQYF. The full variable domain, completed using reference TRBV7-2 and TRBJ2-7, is GAGVSQSPSNKVTEKGKDVELRCDPISGHTALYWYRQSLGQGLEFLIYFQGNSAPDKSGLPSDRFSAERTGGSVSTLTIQRTQQEDSAVYLCASREIGGGSYEQYFGPGTRLTVT.

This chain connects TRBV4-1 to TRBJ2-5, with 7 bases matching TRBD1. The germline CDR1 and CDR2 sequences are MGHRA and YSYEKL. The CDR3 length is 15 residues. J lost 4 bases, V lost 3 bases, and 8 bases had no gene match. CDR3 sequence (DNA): TGCGCCAGCAGCCAGTACGACAGGGCGGCAGAGACCCAGTACTTC. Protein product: CASSQYDRAAETQYF.

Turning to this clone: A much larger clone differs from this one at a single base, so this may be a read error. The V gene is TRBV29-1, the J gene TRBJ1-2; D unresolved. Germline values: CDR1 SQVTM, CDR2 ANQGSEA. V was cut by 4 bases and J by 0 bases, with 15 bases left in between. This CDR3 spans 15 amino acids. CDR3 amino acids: CSVAGVGTANYGYTF. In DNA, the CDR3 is TGCAGCGTTGCTGGGGTGGGCACAGCTAACTATGGCTACACCTTC.

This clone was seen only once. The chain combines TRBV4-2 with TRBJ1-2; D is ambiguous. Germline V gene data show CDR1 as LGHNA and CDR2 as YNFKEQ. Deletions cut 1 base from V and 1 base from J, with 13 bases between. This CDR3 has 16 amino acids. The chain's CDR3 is CASSQGAAVDNYGYTF. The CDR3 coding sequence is TGTGCCAGCAGCCAAGGGGCAGCGGTCGATAACTATGGCTACACCTTC.

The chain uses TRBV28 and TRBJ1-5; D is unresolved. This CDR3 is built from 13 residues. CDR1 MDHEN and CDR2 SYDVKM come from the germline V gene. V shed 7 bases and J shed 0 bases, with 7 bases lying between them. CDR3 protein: CASNPYSNQPQHF. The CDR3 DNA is TGTGCCAGCAACCCGTATAGCAATCAGCCCCAGCATTTT.

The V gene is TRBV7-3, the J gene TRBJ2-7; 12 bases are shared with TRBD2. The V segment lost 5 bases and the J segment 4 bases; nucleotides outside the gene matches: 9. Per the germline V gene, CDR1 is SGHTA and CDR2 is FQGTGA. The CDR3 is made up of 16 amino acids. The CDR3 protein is CASSPATSGSSYEQYF. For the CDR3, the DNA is TGTGCCAGCAGCCCGGCGACTAGCGGGAGTTCGTACGAGCAGTACTTC.

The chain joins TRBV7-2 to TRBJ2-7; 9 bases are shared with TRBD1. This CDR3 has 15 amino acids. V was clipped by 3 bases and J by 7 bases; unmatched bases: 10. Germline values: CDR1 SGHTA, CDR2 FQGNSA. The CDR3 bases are TGTGCCAGCAGCTTCGGGGGACAGGGCTATTGGGAGCAGTACTTC. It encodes CASSFGGQGYWEQYF.

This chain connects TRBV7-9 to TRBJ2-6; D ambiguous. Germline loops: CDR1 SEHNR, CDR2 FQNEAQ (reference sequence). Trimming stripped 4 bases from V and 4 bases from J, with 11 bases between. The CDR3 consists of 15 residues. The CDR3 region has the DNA TGTGCCAGCAGCTCCAGCTTCACGGGGGCCAACGTCCTGACTTTC. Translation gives CASSSSFTGANVLTF.

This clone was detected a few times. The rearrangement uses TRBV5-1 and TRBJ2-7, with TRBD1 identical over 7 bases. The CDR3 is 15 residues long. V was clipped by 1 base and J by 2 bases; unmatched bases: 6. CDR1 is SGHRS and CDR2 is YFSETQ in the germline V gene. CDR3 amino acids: CASSLNTGETYEQYF. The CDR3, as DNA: TGCGCCAGCAGCTTGAATACAGGGGAAACCTACGAGCAGTACTTC.

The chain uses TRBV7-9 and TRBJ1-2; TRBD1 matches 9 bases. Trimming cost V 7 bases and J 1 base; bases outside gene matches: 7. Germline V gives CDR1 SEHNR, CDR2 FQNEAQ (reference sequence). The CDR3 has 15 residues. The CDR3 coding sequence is TGTGCCAGCACAACCGGGACAGGGCTTAACTATGGCTACACCTTC. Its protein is CASTTGTGLNYGYTF. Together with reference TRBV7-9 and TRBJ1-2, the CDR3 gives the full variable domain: DTGVSQNPRHKITKRGQNVTFRCDPISEHNRLYWYRQTLGQGPEFLTYFQNEAQLEKSRLLSDRFSAERPKGSFSTLEIQRTEQGDSAMYLCASTTGTGLNYGYTFGSGTRLTVV.

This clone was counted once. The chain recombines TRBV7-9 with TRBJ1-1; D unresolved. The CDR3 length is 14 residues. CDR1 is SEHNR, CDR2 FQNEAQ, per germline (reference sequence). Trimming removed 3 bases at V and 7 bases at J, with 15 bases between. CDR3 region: CASSFEWAGVEAFF. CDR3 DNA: TGTGCCAGCAGCTTTGAATGGGCCGGTGTTGAAGCTTTCTTT. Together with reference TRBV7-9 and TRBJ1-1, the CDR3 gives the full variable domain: DTGVSQNPRHKITKRGQNVTFRCDPISEHNRLYWYRQTLGQGPEFLTYFQNEAQLEKSRLLSDRFSAERPKGSFSTLEIQRTEQGDSAMYLCASSFEWAGVEAFFGQGTRLTVV.

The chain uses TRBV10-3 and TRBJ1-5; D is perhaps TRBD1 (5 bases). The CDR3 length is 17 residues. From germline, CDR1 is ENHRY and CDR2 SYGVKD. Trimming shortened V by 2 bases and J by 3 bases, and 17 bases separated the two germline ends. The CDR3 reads CAISEPGVGADNQPQHF. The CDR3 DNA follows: TGTGCCATCAGTGAGCCCGGGGTAGGGGCGGACAATCAGCCCCAGCATTTT.

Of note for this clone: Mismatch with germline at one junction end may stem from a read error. The CDR3 sequence: CASREELGLEQYF. The CDR3 DNA reads as TGTGCCAGCAGAGAAGAATTGGGCCTCGAGCAGTACTTC. The chain combines TRBV2 with TRBJ2-7; no reliable D call. The CDR3 covers 13 residues. Per the germline V gene, CDR1 is SNHLY and CDR2 is FYNNEI.

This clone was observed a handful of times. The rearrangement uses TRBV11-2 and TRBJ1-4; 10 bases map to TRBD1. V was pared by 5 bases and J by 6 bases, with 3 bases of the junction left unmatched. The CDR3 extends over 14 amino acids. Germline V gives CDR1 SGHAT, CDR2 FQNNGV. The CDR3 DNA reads TGTGCCAGCAGCAAGGACAGGGGGGATGAAAAACTGTTTTTT. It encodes CASSKDRGDEKLFF.